This TCR beta chain was retrieved from a study of T-cell memory formation after mild COVID-19. This clonotype was seen a few times. Barcoded TCR alpha and TCR beta cDNA libraries with UMIs came from 5'RACE using constant-segment primers. One entry per CDR3 protein, called by TCRdb with MiXCR from the 5' RACE reads. Of about 260,000 distinct CDR3 sequences in the sample, around 16% were seen once. Germline V gene lookup returns CDR1 KGHSH and CDR2 LQKENI. V lost 5 bases and J lost 7; bases outside the gene matches: 7. The CDR3 has 14 residues. Input material: PBMCs or a T cell subset sorted from them (not recorded which). This sequence joins TRBV18 and TRBJ1-4; 7 bases agree with TRBD1. The receptor was isolated from a man between 18 and 35 years old who had mild COVID-19 (a few samples of this study predate the infection). Cell type and time point are not known. The CDR3 nucleotides read TGTGCCAGCTCATCGGGCCCAGGGGGTGAAAAACTGTTTTTT. Translated: CASSSGPGGEKLFF.